Shown below are 25 T cell receptor beta chains from a single sample sequenced in a study of T cells in women clearing cervical HPV infection. The protocol was immunoSEQ multiplex PCR, while the TCRdb copy is restricted to in-frame clones and leaves out a portion. The repertoire table contains tens of thousands of clones. Sample: blood buffy coat. All receptors derive from a woman aged 18-69 years with a cervical HPV16 infection that either progressed to CIN3+ or cleared (not recorded which).

Notes on this clone: The sequenced fragment ends 3 residues before the CDR3 boundary, so the rest is inferred from the germline J gene. The chain combines TRBV7-2 with TRBJ2-3; D is ambiguous. CDR1 and CDR2 from the germline V gene are SGHTA and FQGNSA. V was shortened by 4 bases and J by 3 bases, with 14 bases between the two germline ends. The CDR3 is made up of 15 amino acids. The covered CDR3 bases are TGTGCCAGCAGCTCCTTTGACACTGGAACAGATACG. This translates into CASSSFDTGTDT. The full CDR3 protein reads CASSSFDTGTDTQYF.

Remarks on this clone: The read terminates 3 residues ahead of where the CDR3 ends, so the germline J gene completes it. This chain joins TRBV11-2 and TRBJ2-1; 10 positions agree with TRBD2. V gave up 5 bases and J gave up 7 bases; unmatched junction bases: 8. CDR1 is SGHAT and CDR2 is FQNNGV in the germline V gene. This CDR3 has 15 residues. CDR3 region: CASSPQAGGQNEQFF. The part of the CDR3 DNA that was read is TGTGCCAGCAGCCCCCAAGCGGGGGGGCAAAATGAG.

As to this clone: The CDR3 end lies 3 residues beyond the end of the read and is filled in from the germline J gene. The chain recombines TRBV30 with TRBJ2-7, with D perhaps TRBD2 (5 bases). V gave up 2 bases and J gave up 6 bases, with 14 bases separating them. The CDR3 spans 13 residues. Germline lookup yields CDR1 GTSNPN and CDR2 SVGIG (reference sequence). The CDR3 here is CAWSSLRASEQYF. CDR3 DNA (partial): TGTGCCTGGAGTTCGCTGCGGGCCAGCGAG.

Remarks on this clone: Read data end 3 residues before the CDR3 end; the end is taken from the germline J gene. This rearrangement joins TRBV7-2 to TRBJ2-5; maybe TRBD1 (6 bases). Between the trimmed V and J ends, which lost 2 bases and 4 bases, there was a span of 11 bases. CDR3 length: 14 amino acids. Germline CDR1 reads SGHTA; CDR2 reads FQGNSA. The DNA read from the CDR3 is TGTGCCAGCAGCTTAAACAGGGTACGAGAGACC. It encodes CASSLNRVRET. In full, the CDR3 reads CASSLNRVRETQYF.

Details on this clone: The read ends 3 residues early relative to the CDR3; the germline J gene fills the gap. This sequence joins TRBV19 and TRBJ1-2, with 9 bases fitting TRBD1. The CDR3 length is 15 residues. Germline trimming cut 3 bases from V and 6 bases from J; bases unmatched to any gene: 8. Per germline, CDR1 LNHDA and CDR2 SQIVND (reference sequence). The DNA read from the CDR3 is TGTGCCAGTAGTATCCGAACAGGGGGCGCGGATGGC. This codes for CASSIRTGGADG. The entire CDR3 is CASSIRTGGADGYTF.

Turning to this clone: The read halts 3 residues ahead of the CDR3 end, with the missing end drawn from the germline J gene. The chain employs TRBV12-3 or TRBV12-4 and TRBJ2-1; a weak D match, TRBD1 (6 bases). The CDR3 loop spans 15 amino acids. The germline V and J ends were trimmed by 6 bases and 0 bases, with 12 bases remaining between them. The sequenced CDR3 bases are TGTGCCAGCAGACCCGGGGACATCTCCTACAATGAG. The encoded protein is CASRPGDISYNE. The CDR3 reads in full as CASRPGDISYNEQFF.

Comments on this clone: The read stops 3 residues short of the end of the CDR3; the missing end is completed from the germline J gene. The chain links TRBV7-9 to TRBJ1-2; 11 bases align to TRBD1. CDR1 and CDR2 from the germline V gene are SEHNR and FQNEAQ (reference sequence). This CDR3 has 15 residues. The DNA read from the CDR3 is TGTGCCAGCAGCCCTGGGACAGGGGGGTCCTACGAC. Amino acid sequence: CASSPGTGGSYD. The whole CDR3 sequence reads CASSPGTGGSYDYTF.

Details on this clone: The DNA ends 3 residues before the CDR3 does, and the rest of the CDR3 is filled in from the germline J gene. The rearrangement joins TRBV5-6 to TRBJ1-1; 7 nucleotides align to TRBD1. Germline V lookup: CDR1 SGHDT, CDR2 YYEEEE. The CDR3 runs to 13 residues. Germline trimming cut 4 bases from V and 5 bases from J; bases unmatched to any gene: 5. Partial CDR3 DNA: TGTGCCAGCAGCAAGGGGGCGCATACTGAA. Translating it yields CASSKGAHTE. The CDR3 as a whole reads CASSKGAHTEAFF.

As concerns this clone: Read data end 3 residues before the CDR3 end; the end is taken from the germline J gene. The rearrangement links TRBV7-3 to TRBJ2-1; perhaps D is TRBD1 or TRBD2 (5 bases each). The germline V gene has CDR1 SGHTA and CDR2 FQGTGA. V shed 3 bases and J shed 8 bases, with 11 bases lying between them. This CDR3 has 13 amino acids. Incomplete CDR3 DNA: TGTGCCAGCAGCTTCCGTCAGGGAGATGAG. Translating it yields CASSFRQGDE. Given in full, the CDR3 is CASSFRQGDEQFF. The full variable domain, in which reference TRBV7-3 and TRBJ2-1 provide the parts outside the CDR3, is GAGVSQTPSNKVTEKGKYVELRCDPISGHTALYWYRQSLGQGPEFLIYFQGTGAADDSGLPNDRFFAVRPEGSVSTLKIQRTERGDSAVYLCASSFRQGDEQFFGPGTRLTVL.

Of note for this clone: Coverage ceases 3 residues before the CDR3 finishes, and the germline J gene fills in the end. The chain employs TRBV7-3 and TRBJ2-3; 8 positions match TRBD1. CDR1 and CDR2 (germline): SGHTA, FQGTGA. V lost 5 bases to trimming and J lost 2 bases; unmatched junction nucleotides: 6. The CDR3 sequence is 15 residues long. The CDR3 bases that were read are TGTGCCAGCAGCCACGGACAGGGCCACACAGATACG. It encodes CASSHGQGHTDT. Given in full, the CDR3 is CASSHGQGHTDTQYF.

This CDR3 reads CASRNSGEDEQYF. The CDR3 bases that were read are TGCGCCAGCAGAAATAGCGGGGAGGACGAG. The chain carries TRBV5-1 and TRBJ2-7, with 8 bases matching TRBD2. The read terminates 3 residues ahead of where the CDR3 ends, so the germline J gene completes it. The V and J ends lost 5 bases and 5 bases, in that order; junction bases with no gene match: 6. Germline CDR1 and CDR2: SGHRS and YFSETQ. The CDR3 has 13 residues.

About this clone itself: The CDR3 end lies 3 residues beyond the end of the read and is filled in from the germline J gene. The J gene is TRBJ2-1, the V gene TRBV7-3; 9 positions agree with TRBD1. The V gene's germline CDR1 is SGHTA and CDR2 FQGTGA. CDR3 length equals 16 residues. V trimming: 5 bases; J trimming: 4 bases; junction bases outside the gene matches: 9. CDR3 sequence reads: CASSERGGTGYNEQFF. The covered CDR3 bases are TGTGCCAGCAGCGAACGAGGCGGGACAGGGTACAATGAG.

This clone is labeled medium-sized based on frequency. The CDR3 extends 3 residues past the end of the read, so its final part is completed from the germline J gene. This chain links TRBV30 with TRBJ1-1, with a tentative D call TRBD1 (5 bases). Germline CDR1 and CDR2: GTSNPN and SVGIG (reference sequence). The CDR3 runs to 14 residues. V gave up 5 bases and J gave up 6 bases, with 19 bases separating them. The covered CDR3 bases are TGTGCCTGGCAAACCGGACATGTAATCCCTGAA. Protein sequence: CAWQTGHVIPE. The CDR3, in full, reads CAWQTGHVIPEAFF.

As regards this clone: The read comes to an end 3 residues before the CDR3 does, leaving the germline J gene to fill in the end. The V gene is TRBV5-1, the J gene TRBJ2-4; D possibly uses TRBD1 or TRBD2 (5 bases each). The CDR3 loop spans 13 amino acids. CDR1 and CDR2 (germline): SGHRS, YFSETQ. The CDR3 loop reads CASSLEGREPQYF. The CDR3 bases that were read are TGCGCCAGCAGCTTAGAGGGGAGAGAGCCT. Complete variable domain (other parts from reference TRBV5-1 and TRBJ2-4): KAGVTQTPRYLIKTRGQQVTLSCSPISGHRSVSWYQQTPGQGLQFLFEYFSETQRNKGNFPGRFSGRQFSNSRSEMNVSTLELGDSALYLCASSLEGREPQYFGAGTRLSVL.

On this clone itself: The read gets to within 3 residues of the CDR3 end, and the germline J gene fills in the rest. This chain joins TRBV5-1 and TRBJ2-3, with a tentative D call TRBD2 (6 bases). This CDR3 contains 14 residues. Germline CDR1 reads SGHRS; CDR2 reads YFSETQ. V was shortened by 4 bases and J by 4 bases, with 13 bases between the two germline ends. The CDR3 here is CASSAGTVPDTQYF. The part of the CDR3 DNA that was read is TGCGCCAGCAGCGCCGGGACTGTCCCAGATACG.

Remarks on this clone: The read ends 3 residues shy of where the CDR3 ends; the end is completed using the germline J gene. V usage is TRBV19 and J usage is TRBJ1-2; D ambiguous. V was pared by 7 bases and J by 4 bases, with 16 bases between. This CDR3 is 14 amino acids long. Germline V gives CDR1 LNHDA, CDR2 SQIVND (reference sequence). This chain's CDR3 is CASTMTEGRYGYTF. The covered CDR3 bases are TGTGCCAGTACGATGACCGAAGGGCGCTATGGC.

For this clone: The read falls 3 residues short of the CDR3 end, and the missing part is taken from the germline J gene. This chain links TRBV7-8 with TRBJ1-2; unclear D gene. Germline-derived CDR1 and CDR2 are SGHVS and FQNEAQ. Trimming cost V 3 bases and J 0 bases, with 17 bases left between them. The CDR3 is made up of 17 amino acids. This CDR3 reads CASSFQSPDLANYGYTF. The part of the CDR3 DNA that was read is TGTGCCAGCAGCTTCCAATCACCAGACTTGGCTAACTATGGC.

With regard to this clone: The read falls 3 residues short of the CDR3 end, and the missing part is taken from the germline J gene. The chain recombines TRBV5-1 with TRBJ2-2; no firm D call. In germline, CDR1 is SGHRS, CDR2 YFSETQ. The CDR3 consists of 14 residues. Trimming removed 6 bases from V and 3 bases from J, with 12 bases in between. The CDR3 is CASKVGSHTGELFF. The DNA read from the CDR3 is TGCGCCAGCAAGGTCGGGTCGCACACCGGGGAG.

A word on this clone: The read finishes 3 residues shy of the CDR3 end, and the germline J gene is used to complete it. This chain uses TRBV29-1 with TRBJ2-3, with 11 bases matching TRBD1. The V and J ends lost 4 bases and 3 bases, in that order; junction bases with no gene match: 0. The CDR3 runs 13 residues. Germline values: CDR1 SQVTM, CDR2 ANQGSEA. The sequenced part of the CDR3 DNA is TGCAGCGTTGGGGACAGGGGGACAGATACG. This codes for CSVGDRGTDT. The entire CDR3 protein is CSVGDRGTDTQYF.

Remarks on this clone: Read sequence stops 3 residues before the CDR3 end, and the germline J gene provides the missing end. The rearrangement uses TRBV19 and TRBJ2-7; 11 bases agree with TRBD2. This CDR3 region has 16 residues. Looked up from germline, CDR1 is LNHDA and CDR2 is SQIVND (reference sequence). V dropped 5 bases and J dropped 0; count of bases not matched to a gene: 6. Partial CDR3 DNA: TGTGCCAGTAGTCCGGGACTAGCGGAGCTCTCCTACGAG. Translating it yields CASSPGLAELSYE. The entire CDR3 reads CASSPGLAELSYEQYF. Based on the CDR3 plus reference TRBV19 and TRBJ2-7, the full variable domain is DGGITQSPKYLFRKEGQNVTLSCEQNLNHDAMYWYRQDPGQGLRLIYYSQIVNDFQKGDIAEGYSVSREKKESFPLTVTSAQKNPTAFYLCASSPGLAELSYEQYFGPGTRLTVT.

The CDR3 spells CARSRDRDGYTF. Partial CDR3 DNA: TGTGCCAGAAGCCGGGACAGGGATGGC. The gene calls are TRBV2 and TRBJ1-2; 9 bases line up with TRBD1. The CDR3 is cut off 3 residues early in the read; its end comes from the germline J gene. The ends lost 9 bases at V and 6 bases at J; junction bases unmatched: 5. Germline V gene sequence: CDR1 SNHLY, CDR2 FYNNEI. The CDR3 totals 12 residues. Full variable domain (remainder filled in from reference TRBV2 and TRBJ1-2): EPEVTQTPSHQVTQMGQEVILRCVPISNHLYFYWYRQILGQKVEFLVSFYNNEISEKSEIFDDQFSVERPDGSNFTLKIRSTKLEDSAMYFCARSRDRDGYTFGSGTRLTVV.

Remarks on this clone: The missing CDR3 end, 3 residues past where the read stops, is filled in from the germline J gene. The chain has TRBV5-1 and TRBJ2-2; TRBD1 matches at 7 bases. Germline V lookup: CDR1 SGHRS, CDR2 YFSETQ. Trimming took 3 bases from V and 5 from J; bases not matched to a gene: 4. CDR3 length equals 14 residues. The CDR3 sequence is CASSWAGGTGELFF. Partial CDR3 DNA: TGCGCCAGCAGCTGGGCAGGGGGTACCGGGGAG.

Points on this clone: The CDR3 end is not reached by the read, which stops 3 residues before it; the germline J gene fills it in. The V call is TRBV19, the J call TRBJ2-3; TRBD2 might be the D (6 bases). The germline gives CDR1 LNHDA, CDR2 SQIVND (reference sequence). The CDR3 has 12 amino acids. CDR3 bases read: TGTGCCAGTAGGGAGGGGTTAGAGACG. Protein: CASREGLET. The full CDR3 protein reads CASREGLETQYF.

With respect to this clone: Read data end 3 residues before the CDR3 end; the end is taken from the germline J gene. The rearrangement links TRBV6-1 to TRBJ1-5; a possible D gene is TRBD1 (5 bases). The CDR3 totals 13 residues. Germline CDR1 is MNHNS and CDR2 is SASEGT. V was clipped by 3 bases and J by 6 bases, with 9 bases between them. The CDR3 spells CASSDRVGQPQHF. The sequenced part of the CDR3 DNA is TGTGCCAGCAGTGACAGGGTAGGTCAGCCC.

Remarks on this clone: Sequencing ends 3 residues short of the CDR3 end; the germline J gene provides the rest. V usage is TRBV16 and J usage is TRBJ2-5; TRBD2 is a possible D gene (7 bases). Trimming stripped 4 bases from V and 5 bases from J, with 20 bases between. The CDR3 extends over 16 amino acids. CDR1 is KGHSY, CDR2 FQNENV, per germline. The CDR3 is CASSRTGGAGWETQYF. The sequenced CDR3 bases are TGTGCCAGCAGCCGAACGGGGGGCGCCGGTTGGGAGACC.